This T cell receptor beta chain is from a study of cytomegalovirus exposure and HLA in healthy donors. With 60 Vbeta and 13 Jbeta primers, the PCR was carried out. Measured with immunoSEQ multiplex PCR; TCRdb has only the in-frame clones, and not every one. The sample records about 130,000 clones, over 70% being singletons. This clone was observed a few times. This TCR came from a man aged 35-49 years in good health and CMV-seronegative. What was sequenced was PBMCs.

CDR3 DNA: TGTGCCAGCAGCATCCTGGACTACCCCCTAGGTGAGCAGTTCTTC. Translated: CASSILDYPLGEQFF. The chain recombines TRBV11-3 with TRBJ2-1; perhaps TRBD2 as D (6 bases). V shed 5 bases and J shed 9 bases, with 20 bases lying between them. This CDR3 region has 15 residues. The germline gives CDR1 SGHNT, CDR2 YENEEA.